The clone carrying this TCR beta chain was counted a few times. The data derive from a study of Graves' ophthalmopathy and Graves' hyperthyroidism. Study information: Peripheral blood collection took place at initial diagnosis, before any treatment.

Amplification of TCR beta CDR3 regions used RNA transcripts. Scientists carried out first-round RT-PCR using HTBI primers and then a second-round multiplex PCR. TCRdb analysed the multiplex PCR reads with MiXCR anew, one entry per CDR3 protein. The table has about 620,000 distinct CDR3 sequences, about 20% seen once. Sequences were obtained from peripheral blood. The TCR originated in a woman between 18 and 30 years old with stable Graves' hyperthyroidism. Some clones in this sample may be carry-over from other donors' samples.

The CDR3, as DNA: TGTGCCAGCAGTCTGGGGGACAGGGAGGTAGCAGAGACCCAGTACTTC. Residues: CASSLGDREVAETQYF. This sequence joins TRBV28 and TRBJ2-5; 9 nucleotides line up with TRBD1. The trim removed 5 bases at V and 4 bases at J, leaving 11 bases unmatched. CDR1 is MDHEN and CDR2 is SYDVKM in the germline V gene. The CDR3 length is 16 residues.